The rows below give T cell receptor beta chains drawn from one sample of a study of control samples from healthy donors and cancer patients. Sequencing used immunoSEQ multiplex PCR; TCRdb keeps in-frame clones, though not all of them. The profile covers roughly 38,000 clones, with about 93% appearing a single time and 3.6% taken by the ten largest. Material: blood. These receptors all stem from a woman between 45 and 60 years old in good health. CDR3s include the opening cysteine and the closing phenylalanine or tryptophan. The order of the fields is CDR3 DNA, CDR3 protein, J gene, D gene, clone size, V gene. The D gene is left open where the match is weak. Clone size is given for some rows only: seen once, a few or many times, or a class if the clone is expanded.

CDR3 DNA: TGTGCCAGCAGGTTTGACAGGGGTGAAAAACTGTTTTTT; CDR3 protein: CASRFDRGEKLFF; J gene: TRBJ1-4; D gene: TRBD1; clone size: .; V gene: TRBV2
CDR3 DNA: TGTGCCAGCAGTGCAGGGGACGAAAAGCAGTACTTC; CDR3 protein: CASSAGDEKQYF; J gene: TRBJ2-7; D gene: .; clone size: .; V gene: TRBV25-1
CDR3 DNA: TGTGCCAGCAGGTCAAGACAGGGAAGTTCACCCCTCCACTTT; CDR3 protein: CASRSRQGSSPLHF; J gene: TRBJ1-6; D gene: TRBD1; clone size: .; V gene: TRBV2
CDR3 DNA: TGTGCCAGTAGTACGGGAGCCCGTAGTAATTCACCCCTCCACTTT; CDR3 protein: CASSTGARSNSPLHF; J gene: TRBJ1-6; D gene: .; clone size: .; V gene: TRBV19
CDR3 DNA: TGTGCCAGCAGCCAACAGGGGGAGGATGGCTACACCTTC; CDR3 protein: CASSQQGEDGYTF; J gene: TRBJ1-2; D gene: TRBD1; clone size: .; V gene: TRBV3-1/TRBV3-2
CDR3 DNA: TGTGCCAGCAGCTTAAACACAGCCTCTGGAAACACCATATATTTT; CDR3 protein: CASSLNTASGNTIYF; J gene: TRBJ1-3; D gene: .; clone size: once; V gene: TRBV7-3
CDR3 DNA: TGCAGCGTTGTTGACCGATATGGCTACACCTTC; CDR3 protein: CSVVDRYGYTF; J gene: TRBJ1-2; D gene: .; clone size: once; V gene: TRBV29-1
CDR3 DNA: TGTGCCAGCAGTCTTCCGCGGGGGGGCGTGGAACCCGGGGAGCTGTTTTTT; CDR3 protein: CASSLPRGGVEPGELFF; J gene: TRBJ2-2; D gene: TRBD2; clone size: .; V gene: TRBV5-4
CDR3 DNA: TGTGCCAGCAGCGATCACGGATGGAGGACTAGCGGGGGGGGCAATGAGCAGTTCTTC; CDR3 protein: CASSDHGWRTSGGGNEQFF; J gene: TRBJ2-1; D gene: TRBD2; clone size: .; V gene: TRBV9
CDR3 DNA: TGTGCCAGCAGTCCTCCCCGTCTTACGAAGGGAGGAAACACCATATATTTT; CDR3 protein: CASSPPRLTKGGNTIYF; J gene: TRBJ1-3; D gene: .; clone size: .; V gene: TRBV28
CDR3 DNA: TGTGCCAGCAGCCAAGATAGGGTCGGGCAGGCTAACACTGAAGCTTTCTTT; CDR3 protein: CASSQDRVGQANTEAFF; J gene: TRBJ1-1; D gene: .; clone size: .; V gene: TRBV3-1/TRBV3-2
CDR3 DNA: TGTGCCACCAGCGTCCGGGAGGCCGGGCAGTACTTC; CDR3 protein: CATSVREAGQYF; J gene: TRBJ2-7; D gene: TRBD2; clone size: .; V gene: TRBV15
CDR3 DNA: TGTGCCAGCAGCCGCGAGGCCACGAGCAATCAGCCCCAGCATTTT; CDR3 protein: CASSREATSNQPQHF; J gene: TRBJ1-5; D gene: .; clone size: .; V gene: TRBV5-6
CDR3 DNA: TGCGCCAGCGTACCGGGACAATCCACAGATACGCAGTATTTT; CDR3 protein: CASVPGQSTDTQYF; J gene: TRBJ2-3; D gene: .; clone size: .; V gene: TRBV5-1
CDR3 DNA: TGTGCCAGTAGTACACGGACAGGGCATTATGGCTACACCTTC; CDR3 protein: CASSTRTGHYGYTF; J gene: TRBJ1-2; D gene: TRBD1; clone size: .; V gene: TRBV19
CDR3 DNA: TGTGCCAGCAGCTTAGCCGGAGCTGGGCAGTACTTC; CDR3 protein: CASSLAGAGQYF; J gene: TRBJ2-7; D gene: .; clone size: .; V gene: TRBV7-9
CDR3 DNA: TGTGCCAGCATCAACCGGGACAGGGGGCTCGAGCAGTACTTC; CDR3 protein: CASINRDRGLEQYF; J gene: TRBJ2-7; D gene: TRBD1; clone size: .; V gene: TRBV5-5
CDR3 DNA: TGTGCCAGCAGCTCCACTAGCGGGGGCCTCACAGATACGCAGTATTTT; CDR3 protein: CASSSTSGGLTDTQYF; J gene: TRBJ2-3; D gene: TRBD2; clone size: .; V gene: TRBV7-6
CDR3 DNA: TGTGCCAGCACCTCTGGGGGGACAGTTTACGAGCAGTACTTC; CDR3 protein: CASTSGGTVYEQYF; J gene: TRBJ2-7; D gene: .; clone size: few; V gene: TRBV28
CDR3 DNA: TGTGCCAGCAGTGGTGGGGGCGGCGCCAAAAACATTCAGTACTTC; CDR3 protein: CASSGGGGAKNIQYF; J gene: TRBJ2-4; D gene: .; clone size: .; V gene: TRBV7-9
CDR3 DNA: TGTGCCAGCACCCCGGCGGGGGTGAACGGCTACACCTTC; CDR3 protein: CASTPAGVNGYTF; J gene: TRBJ1-2; D gene: .; clone size: .; V gene: TRBV6-2/TRBV6-3
CDR3 DNA: TGTGCCAGTAGTAAAACGAGTTCAGGAGCTTTCTTT; CDR3 protein: CASSKTSSGAFF; J gene: TRBJ1-1; D gene: .; clone size: .; V gene: TRBV19
CDR3 DNA: TGTGCCAGCAGCCGGGGGACCAGCGATTCACCCCTCCACTTT; CDR3 protein: CASSRGTSDSPLHF; J gene: TRBJ1-6; D gene: .; clone size: .; V gene: TRBV3-1/TRBV3-2
CDR3 DNA: TGTGCCTGGATTCCCGGACGGATCTCCTATAATTCACCCCTCCACTTT; CDR3 protein: CAWIPGRISYNSPLHF; J gene: TRBJ1-6; D gene: .; clone size: .; V gene: TRBV30
CDR3 DNA: TGTGCCAGCAGTACCAGGACAGGGGCGTACGAGCAGTACTTC; CDR3 protein: CASSTRTGAYEQYF; J gene: TRBJ2-7; D gene: TRBD1; clone size: .; V gene: TRBV6-2/TRBV6-3
CDR3 DNA: TGTGCCAGCAGCGGGGGGACGGTGAACACTGAAGCTTTCTTT; CDR3 protein: CASSGGTVNTEAFF; J gene: TRBJ1-1; D gene: .; clone size: .; V gene: TRBV7-9
CDR3 DNA: TGCAGCGTTGAGGAGGGAAGGGGCTACGAGCAGTACTTC; CDR3 protein: CSVEEGRGYEQYF; J gene: TRBJ2-7; D gene: .; clone size: .; V gene: TRBV29-1
CDR3 DNA: TGTGCCAGCAACTCCGGGGGGGCCTGGTCACCCCTCCACTTT; CDR3 protein: CASNSGGAWSPLHF; J gene: TRBJ1-6; D gene: .; clone size: few; V gene: TRBV5-4